The 28 T cell receptor beta chains reported below all come from one sample, sequenced in a study of T-cell memory formation after mild COVID-19. From the 5' RACE reads, TCRdb called clonotypes with MiXCR, one entry per CDR3 protein. The data contain some 30,000 distinct CDR3 sequences, 6.5% to 9% of them singletons. Sequencing was done on a sample of PBMCs or a T cell subset sorted from them (not recorded which). The receptor set was obtained from an adult woman who had mild COVID-19 (a few samples of this study predate the infection). Cell type and time point are not known.

This clonotype showed up many times. The chain has TRBV4-1 and TRBJ1-5, with 10 bases aligning to TRBD1. The V segment lost 3 bases and the J segment 7 bases; nucleotides outside the gene matches: 6. The CDR3 runs to 15 residues. Germline-derived CDR1 and CDR2 are MGHRA and YSYEKL. The DNA for the CDR3 is TGCGCCAGCAGCCAGGGGGACAGGGGCTTGCAGCCCCAGCATTTT. Translating gives CASSQGDRGLQPQHF.

This clonotype appeared many times. This chain links TRBV7-2 with TRBJ2-7; a possible D gene is TRBD1 (6 bases). This CDR3 spans 16 amino acids. Trimming removed 5 bases at V and 6 bases at J, with 23 bases between. Germline values: CDR1 SGHTA, CDR2 FQGNSA. The DNA of the CDR3 is TGTGCCAGCAGCCGAAATCGAGCAGGGGTGGTTTCCGAGCAGTACTTC. This gives the protein CASSRNRAGVVSEQYF. Complete variable domain (other parts from reference TRBV7-2 and TRBJ2-7): GAGVSQSPSNKVTEKGKDVELRCDPISGHTALYWYRQSLGQGLEFLIYFQGNSAPDKSGLPSDRFSAERTGGSVSTLTIQRTQQEDSAVYLCASSRNRAGVVSEQYFGPGTRLTVT.

This clonotype has a count of ten or more. This sequence joins TRBV7-3 and TRBJ2-5, with TRBD1 matching 8 bases. The V gene's germline CDR1 is SGHTA and CDR2 FQGTGA. J gave up 4 bases and V 5 bases, and 9 bases lay outside the gene matches. CDR3 length: 15 amino acids. Here the CDR3 DNA reads TGTGCCAGCAGCATACAGGGGGGTCGCGGAGAGACCCAGTACTTC. Translating gives CASSIQGGRGETQYF. The full variable domain, rest sourced from reference TRBV7-3 and TRBJ2-5, is GAGVSQTPSNKVTEKGKYVELRCDPISGHTALYWYRQSLGQGPEFLIYFQGTGAADDSGLPNDRFFAVRPEGSVSTLKIQRTERGDSAVYLCASSIQGGRGETQYFGPGTRLLVL.

The sample holds many counts of this clonotype. J is TRBJ1-6 and V is TRBV6-2 or TRBV6-3, with TRBD1 identical over 7 bases. The CDR3 extends over 14 amino acids. V shed 6 bases, J shed 9 bases, and the junction held 8 bases outside the gene matches. Per the germline V gene, CDR1 is MNHEY and CDR2 is SVGEGT. CDR3 bases: TGTGCCAGCAGACCCGACAGGGCGAGTTCACCCCTCCACTTT. Protein product: CASRPDRASSPLHF.

There are many counts of this clonotype. The chain is built from TRBV5-5 and TRBJ1-1; D gene uncertain. Trimming took 0 bases from V and 8 from J, leaving 14 bases between them. Per the germline V gene, CDR1 is SGHKS and CDR2 is YYEKEE (reference sequence). CDR3 size: 14 residues. The CDR3 DNA reads as TGTGCCAGCAGCTTGGATGCGGTACGCCGAGAAGCTTTCTTT. Residues: CASSLDAVRREAFF.

The V and J genes are TRBV30 and TRBJ1-5; D is unclear. The germline V gene has CDR1 GTSNPN and CDR2 SVGIG (reference sequence). V was clipped by 5 bases and J by 7 bases, with 15 bases between them. The length of the CDR3 is 13 residues. CDR3 in DNA: TGTGCCTGGGTGGCTCAACTCGGCCAGCCCCAGCATTTT. Protein product: CAWVAQLGQPQHF.

The V and J genes are TRBV27 and TRBJ1-2, with D unresolved. Trimming removed 4 bases from V and 4 bases from J, with 13 bases in between. Looked up from germline, CDR1 is MNHEY and CDR2 is SMNVEV (reference sequence). This CDR3 contains 14 residues. CDR3 DNA: TGTGCCAGCAGTTCCCCACCTCACTCCTATGGCTACACCTTC. Encoded protein: CASSSPPHSYGYTF.

This clonotype showed up many times. The gene calls are TRBV5-1 and TRBJ1-1; TRBD1 agrees at 9 bases. Germline values: CDR1 SGHRS, CDR2 YFSETQ. V shed 4 bases, J shed 10 bases, and the junction held 11 bases outside the gene matches. The CDR3 has 14 residues. CDR3 nucleotides: TGCGCCAGCAGCGCCTCCCCGGGACAGGGTGTAGCTTTCTTT. Its translation: CASSASPGQGVAFF.

This clonotype came up many times. The chain uses TRBV7-3 and TRBJ2-1; D gene ambiguous. Germline values: CDR1 SGHTA, CDR2 FQGTGA. The ends were cut back, 2 bases at V and 6 bases at J, with 5 bases in the middle. The CDR3 length is 12 residues. CDR3: CASSLFPNEQFF. The CDR3, as DNA: TGTGCCAGCAGCTTATTTCCCAATGAGCAGTTCTTC.

This clonotype appeared many times. This sequence joins TRBV20-1 and TRBJ2-1; 10 bases are a match to TRBD2. The V gene end was trimmed by 3 bases and the J gene end by 5 bases; junction bases not matched to a gene: 7. This CDR3 is built from 15 residues. CDR1 and CDR2 (germline): DFQATT, SNEGSKA (reference sequence). The CDR3 loop is CSASPTSGVNNEQFF. In DNA, the CDR3 is TGCAGTGCTAGCCCAACTAGCGGGGTTAACAATGAGCAGTTCTTC.

The chain combines TRBV5-5 with TRBJ2-2; D not resolved. V shed 2 bases and J shed 4 bases, with 9 bases lying between them. Germline CDR1 is SGHKS and CDR2 is YYEKEE (reference sequence). The CDR3 runs 14 residues. In DNA form, the CDR3 reads TGTGCCAGCAGCTTACGGGCGAGCACCGGGGAGCTGTTTTTT. It is translated as CASSLRASTGELFF.

On this clonotype itself: Its ends do not fully match the called genes, so a read error is possible. This chain links TRBV28 with TRBJ1-3; no clear D. The CDR3 is 14 amino acids. Germline CDR1 reads MDHEN; CDR2 reads SYDVKM. The CDR3 here is CATSFRGTGNTIYF. DNA for the CDR3: TGTGCCACCAGTTTTCGGGGAACTGGAAACACCATATATTTT.

This clonotype has at least ten counts. The V call is TRBV5-5, the J call TRBJ1-1; D call uncertain. The V end was cut by 1 base, the J end by 0 bases, with 4 bases between. The CDR3 loop spans 13 amino acids. CDR1 is SGHKS, CDR2 YYEKEE, per germline (reference sequence). CDR3 region: CASSLRLNTEAFF. The CDR3 region has the DNA TGTGCCAGCAGCTTGAGGCTGAACACTGAAGCTTTCTTT.

This clonotype was picked up many times. J is TRBJ1-5 and V is TRBV28; D unclear. The CDR3 covers 13 residues. Trimming pared 6 bases from V and 2 bases from J, leaving 8 bases between. Germline CDR1 reads MDHEN; CDR2 reads SYDVKM. In nucleotides, the CDR3 is TGTGCCAGCAGCCCCTCCGGCAATCAGCCCCAGCATTTT. It specifies CASSPSGNQPQHF.

The table lists this clonotype with many counts. The J gene is TRBJ1-2, the V gene TRBV10-3, with D possibly TRBD1 on 5 matching bases. The CDR3 sequence is 15 residues long. Looked up from germline, CDR1 is ENHRY and CDR2 is SYGVKD. Trimming left V 4 bases short and J 2 bases short, with 14 bases between. The CDR3 bases are TGTGCCATCAGTGGGGGCGAATACCAAAACTATGGCTACACCTTC. Amino acids: CAISGGEYQNYGYTF.

The chain joins TRBV7-2 to TRBJ2-3; 8 positions match TRBD1. Germline V gene data show CDR1 as SGHTA and CDR2 as FQGNSA. J lost 5 bases, V lost 5 bases, and 6 bases had no gene match. This CDR3 has 14 residues. CDR3 sequence (DNA): TGTGCCAGCAGCGTCGGGACAGGCGGAGATACGCAGTATTTT. Translated: CASSVGTGGDTQYF.

This clonotype occurred many times. The chain joins TRBV5-1 to TRBJ2-2; D gene unclear. With 4 bases removed from V and 7 bases from J, the gap between germline ends came to 8 bases. Germline values: CDR1 SGHRS, CDR2 YFSETQ. The CDR3 runs 12 residues. CDR3 loop: CASSQQSGELFF. The DNA of the CDR3 is TGCGCCAGCAGCCAACAAAGCGGGGAGCTGTTTTTT.

This clonotype was counted many times. The chain combines TRBV30 with TRBJ2-2, with 9 bases fitting TRBD1. In germline, CDR1 is GTSNPN, CDR2 SVGIG (reference sequence). CDR3 length: 15 amino acids. The trim removed 5 bases at V and 4 bases at J, leaving 8 bases unmatched. The CDR3 loop is CAWESGTGITGELFF. DNA for the CDR3: TGTGCCTGGGAATCCGGGACAGGGATCACCGGGGAGCTGTTTTTT.

This clonotype was picked up many times. The chain uses TRBV11-3 and TRBJ2-1; TRBD2 agrees at 7 bases. J lost 7 bases, V lost 3 bases, and 9 bases had no gene match. CDR3 length: 15 residues. From germline, CDR1 is SGHNT and CDR2 YENEEA. CDR3 DNA: TGTGCCAGCAGCTTCGCGGGACTACGTATAAATGAGCAGTTCTTC. This encodes CASSFAGLRINEQFF.

This clonotype has a count of ten or more. The chain has TRBV4-1 and TRBJ2-1; 10 positions agree with TRBD2. V shed 0 bases, J shed 6 bases, and the junction held 14 bases outside the gene matches. Looked up from germline, CDR1 is MGHRA and CDR2 is YSYEKL. There are 19 residues in the CDR3. The CDR3 sequence is CASSQDRGSGGRRSNEQFF. CDR3 nucleotide sequence: TGCGCCAGCAGCCAAGATCGGGGTAGCGGGGGGCGACGGAGCAATGAGCAGTTCTTC.

This clonotype was picked up many times. This chain links TRBV5-1 with TRBJ2-3; 10 bases map to TRBD2. Germline loops: CDR1 SGHRS, CDR2 YFSETQ. V was pared by 3 bases and J by 5 bases, with 3 bases of the junction left unmatched. This CDR3 region has 14 residues. This chain's CDR3 is CASSSTSGVDTQYF. The DNA for the CDR3 is TGCGCCAGCAGCTCCACTAGCGGGGTAGATACGCAGTATTTT.

The sample holds many counts of this clonotype. The V and J genes are TRBV7-2 and TRBJ2-1, with D perhaps assigned TRBD1 or TRBD2 (6 bases each). Trimming took off 5 bases at V and 9 bases at J, with 26 bases between the two ends. In germline, CDR1 is SGHTA, CDR2 FQGNSA. The CDR3 is made up of 17 amino acids. In nucleotides, the CDR3 is TGTGCCAGCAGCCCCTACTCGACTAGGGGTGTACAGGGTGAGCAGTTCTTC. It specifies CASSPYSTRGVQGEQFF.

This clonotype appeared many times. The chain uses TRBV3-1 and TRBJ2-2; D may be TRBD2 (5 bases). The CDR3 consists of 13 residues. Germline CDR1 reads LGHDT; CDR2 reads YNNKEL (reference sequence). Trimming stripped 6 bases from V and 6 bases from J, with 11 bases between. In DNA form, the CDR3 reads TGTGCCAGCAGTCCACTTAGCGCCGGGGAGCTGTTTTTT. Protein: CASSPLSAGELFF.

At least ten counts were recorded for this clonotype. DNA for the CDR3: TGCAGTGCTAGAGATACCGGGGTCGATCAGCCCCAGCATTTT. Protein sequence: CSARDTGVDQPQHF. V is TRBV20-1 and J is TRBJ1-5; D call uncertain. The germline V gene has CDR1 DFQATT and CDR2 SNEGSKA (reference sequence). CDR3 size: 14 residues. Trimming shortened V by 0 bases and J by 5 bases, and 11 bases separated the two germline ends.

This clonotype is labeled as medium-sized. The chain uses TRBV7-8 and TRBJ2-1; 9 positions match TRBD2. J was trimmed by 0 bases and V by 1 base; bases with no gene match: 4. From germline, CDR1 is SGHVS and CDR2 FQNEAQ. There are 17 residues in the CDR3. This CDR3 reads CASSLEVAGDSYNEQFF. The CDR3 DNA is TGTGCCAGCAGCTTAGAGGTAGCGGGAGACTCCTACAATGAGCAGTTCTTC.

Many counts were recorded for this clonotype. This chain joins TRBV11-2 and TRBJ2-7, with TRBD2 as a possible D gene (6 bases). The V end was cut by 4 bases, the J end by 4 bases, with 14 bases between. CDR1 and CDR2 from the germline V gene are SGHAT and FQNNGV. The CDR3 contains 14 residues. The CDR3 here is CASSSDYGGYEQYF. In DNA, the CDR3 is TGTGCCAGCAGCTCGGACTATGGGGGTTACGAGCAGTACTTC.

This clonotype was recorded many times. This chain links TRBV5-6 with TRBJ2-6; D is uncertain. The CDR3 has 21 amino acids. The V gene's germline CDR1 is SGHDT and CDR2 YYEEEE. V was cut by 0 bases and J by 0 bases, with 22 bases left in between. As DNA, the CDR3 is TGTGCCAGCAGCTTGGGGTCAGTGCCGGGCAGCCATTACTCTGGGGCCAACGTCCTGACTTTC. It yields the protein CASSLGSVPGSHYSGANVLTF.

This clonotype appeared many times. The chain is built from TRBV19 and TRBJ1-5, with unresolved D. This CDR3 comprises 13 residues. Trimming removed 5 bases at V and 6 bases at J, with 11 bases between. Germline V CDR1 and CDR2: LNHDA, SQIVND (reference sequence). The CDR3 reads CASSRGQAQPQHF. Written as DNA, the CDR3 is TGTGCCAGTAGTCGAGGGCAGGCTCAGCCCCAGCATTTT.